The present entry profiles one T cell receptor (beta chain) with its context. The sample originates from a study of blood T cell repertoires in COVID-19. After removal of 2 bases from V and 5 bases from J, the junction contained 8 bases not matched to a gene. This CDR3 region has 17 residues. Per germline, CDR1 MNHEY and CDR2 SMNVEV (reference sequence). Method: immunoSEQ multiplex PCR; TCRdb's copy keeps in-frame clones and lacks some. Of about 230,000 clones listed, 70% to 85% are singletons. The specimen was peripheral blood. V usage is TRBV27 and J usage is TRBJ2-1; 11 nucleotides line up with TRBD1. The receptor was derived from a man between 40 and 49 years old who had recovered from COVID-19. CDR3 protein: CASSLGLGQGGNNEQFF. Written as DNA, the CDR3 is TGTGCCAGCAGTTTAGGTCTGGGACAGGGGGGAAACAATGAGCAGTTCTTC.